Listed below are T cell receptor beta chains from one sample, sequenced in a study of cytomegalovirus exposure and HLA in healthy donors. Data came from immunoSEQ multiplex PCR; TCRdb stores just in-frame clones and leaves some out. The sample shows 150,000 or so clones, 65% to 85% of them seen only once. Material for sequencing was PBMCs. The receptors stem from a man younger than 45 in good health and CMV-seronegative. Each CDR3 is given with its conserved first and last residue. A D gene is named only where the DNA matches it firmly. Only part of the rows carry a size: once, few, many, or a class if the clone is expanded.

v_gene	len	j_gene	d_gene	abundance	CDR3nt	CDR3aa
TRBV28	12	TRBJ1-2	.	.	TGTGCCAGCGCAGGCATGCTTGATGGCTACACCTTC	CASAGMLDGYTF
TRBV11-1	19	TRBJ2-2	TRBD2	.	TGTGCCAGCAGCCTGGGACTAGCGGGGGGGCCGAGAGACACCGGGGAGCTGTTTTTT	CASSLGLAGGPRDTGELFF
TRBV5-6	13	TRBJ2-7	.	.	TGTGCCAGCAGCTTGGGTGGCCCCAACGAGCAGTACTTC	CASSLGGPNEQYF
TRBV6-5	13	TRBJ2-1	TRBD2	few	TGTGCCAGCAGTTCTGGACTAGCCGGGGAGCAGTTCTTC	CASSSGLAGEQFF
TRBV10-3	15	TRBJ2-3	TRBD1	.	TGTGCCATCAGTGTATCCGGGACAGGGACAGATACGCAGTATTTT	CAISVSGTGTDTQYF
TRBV5-6	18	TRBJ2-7	TRBD1	.	TGTGCCAGCAGCGGGGGGTGGATCGGGACAGGGGGCTCGTACGAGCAGTACTTC	CASSGGWIGTGGSYEQYF
TRBV9	17	TRBJ2-3	TRBD2	.	TGTGCCAGCAGCGTAGGGGCTAGCGGGAGGGATACAGATACGCAGTATTTT	CASSVGASGRDTDTQYF
TRBV19	13	TRBJ2-1	.	.	TGTGCCAGTACCCCCAGGGAGGCGAATGAGCAGTTCTTC	CASTPREANEQFF
TRBV18	15	TRBJ2-5	TRBD1	.	TGTGCCAGCTCCCAATCTTTGGGACAGCAAGAGACCCAGTACTTC	CASSQSLGQQETQYF
TRBV28	15	TRBJ1-3	.	.	TGTGCCAGCAGTTCAGGGGATGGAGCTGGAAACACCATATATTTT	CASSSGDGAGNTIYF
TRBV4-1	13	TRBJ2-1	.	once	TGCGCCAGCAGCCAAACAGGGCTCCGGGAGCAGTTCTTC	CASSQTGLREQFF
TRBV18	12	TRBJ2-7	TRBD2	few	TGTGCCAGCTCACCGGCGGGGGATGAGCAGTACTTC	CASSPAGDEQYF
TRBV5-1	14	TRBJ2-3	TRBD1	few	TGCGCCAGCAGCTCACAGGGGGACACAGATACGCAGTATTTT	CASSSQGDTDTQYF
TRBV6-5	13	TRBJ2-3	.	.	TGTGCCAGCACGGGGGTGAACACAGATACGCAGTATTTT	CASTGVNTDTQYF
TRBV9	15	TRBJ2-5	TRBD2	few	TGTGCCAGCAGCGTAGAGGGGACTAGCGAAGAGACCCAGTACTTC	CASSVEGTSEETQYF
TRBV2	14	TRBJ1-4	TRBD1	.	TGTGCCCGACGGCAGGGGGGAGCGAATGAAAAACTGTTTTTT	CARRQGGANEKLFF
TRBV4-2	16	TRBJ2-1	TRBD2	once	TGTGCCAGCAGCCACGCCGGGGGGGCTAGCAGAAATGAGCAGTTCTTC	CASSHAGGASRNEQFF